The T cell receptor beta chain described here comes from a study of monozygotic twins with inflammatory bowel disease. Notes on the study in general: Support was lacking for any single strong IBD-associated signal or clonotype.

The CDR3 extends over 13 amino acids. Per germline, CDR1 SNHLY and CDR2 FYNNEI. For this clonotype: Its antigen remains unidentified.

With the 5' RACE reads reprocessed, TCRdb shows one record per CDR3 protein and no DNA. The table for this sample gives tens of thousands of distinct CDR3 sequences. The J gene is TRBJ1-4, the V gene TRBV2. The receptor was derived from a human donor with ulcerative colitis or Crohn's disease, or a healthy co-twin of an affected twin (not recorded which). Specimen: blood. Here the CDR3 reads CASSVGRGKGLFF.